The rows below give T cell receptor beta chains drawn from one sample of a study of shared clonotypes between healthy human individuals. Using immunoSEQ multiplex PCR, the repertoire was profiled, and TCRdb retains in-frame clones only, with some absent. The data contain around 1.9 million clones, about 92% of them seen just once; the ten biggest clones take up 1.5% to 2%. Sequencing was carried out using naive CD8+ T cells from PBMCs. Every receptor here comes from a man younger than 30 in good health. Some clones in this sample may be carry-over from other donors' samples. CDR3s include the opening cysteine and the closing phenylalanine or tryptophan. The D gene is left open where the match is weak. Clone sizes are given selectively: once, few, many, or a class where the clone is expanded.

>TRBJ2-3|TRBD1|TRBV19|once|15
CASSGGTGRTDTQYF
TGTGCCAGTAGTGGTGGGACAGGGCGCACAGATACGCAGTATTTT
>TRBJ2-4|-|TRBV5-4|-|15
CASSHTGVGKNIQYF
TGTGCCAGCAGCCATACCGGTGTCGGCAAAAACATTCAGTACTTC
>TRBJ1-1|-|TRBV27|once|14
CASSLGRAGTEAFF
TGTGCCAGCAGTTTAGGCAGGGCGGGGACTGAAGCTTTCTTT
>TRBJ1-3|-|TRBV27|-|16
CASSLSYGESGNTIYF
TGTGCCAGCAGTTTATCATACGGTGAATCTGGAAACACCATATATTTT
>TRBJ2-7|TRBD2|TRBV27|-|15
CASRTGTSGTDEQYF
TGTGCCAGCAGAACCGGGACTAGCGGGACCGACGAGCAGTACTTC
>TRBJ2-1|-|TRBV11-2|-|16
CASSSPLSGRHREQFF
TGTGCCAGCAGCTCTCCCTTAAGCGGACGGCACCGAGAGCAGTTCTTC
>TRBJ2-7|TRBD2|TRBV7-2|-|15
CASSSSGTSATEQYF
TGTGCCAGCAGCTCATCCGGGACTAGCGCGACCGAGCAGTACTTC
>TRBJ2-7|TRBD2|TRBV7-9|-|15
CASRPGLAGSYEQYF
TGTGCCAGCCGCCCGGGACTAGCGGGATCCTACGAGCAGTACTTC
>TRBJ2-7|-|TRBV5-5|-|13
CASSWGQSYEQYF
TGTGCCAGCAGCTGGGGACAATCCTACGAGCAGTACTTC
>TRBJ2-5|TRBD2|TRBV7-2|-|14
CASSTRESGETQYF
TGTGCCAGCAGCACGCGGGAGTCTGGGGAGACCCAGTACTTC
>TRBJ2-7|-|TRBV28|-|14
CASSLRTYSYEQYF
TGTGCCAGCAGTTTAAGGACTTACTCCTACGAGCAGTACTTC
>TRBJ2-7|TRBD2|TRBV7-9|once|15
CASLDAASGNYEQYF
TGTGCCAGCCTGGATGCAGCTAGCGGAAACTACGAGCAGTACTTC
>TRBJ2-1|TRBD1|TRBV9|-|17
CASSVIYGTDSYNEQFF
TGTGCCAGCAGCGTTATTTATGGGACAGACTCCTACAATGAGCAGTTCTTC
>TRBJ2-7|-|TRBV5-1|-|15
CASSLGGADSYEQYF
TGCGCCAGCAGCTTAGGTGGGGCGGACTCCTACGAGCAGTACTTC
>TRBJ2-1|TRBD2|TRBV7-6|-|16
CASSLTLAGVDNEQFF
TGTGCCAGCAGCTTGACCCTAGCGGGGGTAGACAATGAGCAGTTCTTC
>TRBJ2-7|-|TRBV27|-|15
CASTPAPAGRYEQYF
TGTGCCAGCACCCCCGCCCCAGCAGGACGCTACGAGCAGTACTTC
>TRBJ2-1|-|TRBV19|-|17
CASSTLLDLTALNEQFF
TGTGCCAGTAGTACACTGTTGGACCTAACGGCCCTCAATGAGCAGTTCTTC
>TRBJ2-1|-|TRBV5-6|-|13
CASSWNSGNEQFF
TGTGCCAGCAGCTGGAACAGTGGGAATGAGCAGTTCTTC
>TRBJ2-6|-|TRBV5-8|-|19
CASSLGGRQPISGANVLTF
TGTGCCAGCAGCTTGGGAGGTCGGCAGCCTATCTCTGGGGCCAACGTCCTGACTTTC
>TRBJ2-1|-|TRBV19|-|13
CASRHTGYNEQFF
TGTGCCAGTAGGCATACAGGGTACAATGAGCAGTTCTTC
>TRBJ1-1|TRBD1|TRBV13|-|15
CASSSMLDRAGVAFF
TGTGCCAGCAGCTCGATGTTAGACAGGGCGGGCGTAGCTTTCTTT
>TRBJ2-7|TRBD1|TRBV2|-|14
CASSERQGFYEQYF
TGTGCCAGCAGTGAGCGACAGGGATTCTACGAGCAGTACTTC
>TRBJ2-7|TRBD2|TRBV14|-|19
CASSPKIGPSGRADHEQYF
TGTGCCAGCAGCCCAAAAATCGGGCCTAGCGGGAGAGCGGACCACGAGCAGTACTTC
>TRBJ2-3|TRBD2|TRBV10-1|-|16
CASSESTSGPTDTQYF
TGCGCCAGCAGTGAGTCGACTAGCGGACCCACAGATACGCAGTATTTT
>TRBJ2-5|-|TRBV4-2|-|19
CASSHSKLDWGDHQETQYF
TGTGCCAGCAGCCACTCAAAGCTCGACTGGGGGGACCATCAAGAGACCCAGTACTTC
>TRBJ2-1|TRBD1|TRBV18|-|16
CASSPPVTGGRNEQFF
TGTGCCAGCTCACCACCGGTAACAGGGGGCAGGAATGAGCAGTTCTTC
>TRBJ2-7|-|TRBV25-1|-|13
CASSEPGANEQYF
TGTGCCAGCAGTGAACCGGGGGCCAACGAGCAGTACTTC
>TRBJ1-2|TRBD1|TRBV4-1|-|15
CASSQAGGRDYGYTF
TGCGCCAGCAGCCAGGCAGGGGGTCGGGACTATGGCTACACCTTC
>TRBJ2-7|-|TRBV10-3|once|14
CAISPLENSYEQYF
TGTGCCATCAGCCCCCTAGAGAACTCCTACGAGCAGTACTTC
>TRBJ1-3|-|TRBV14|-|14
CASSQLARRNTIYF
TGTGCCAGCAGCCAATTGGCCCGGAGAAACACCATATATTTT
>TRBJ1-2|-|TRBV28|-|13
CASSTGTYYGYTF
TGTGCCAGCTCAACCGGGACATACTATGGCTACACCTTC
>TRBJ1-4|TRBD1|TRBV11-2|-|16
CASSLNGGRGLEKLFF
TGTGCCAGCAGCTTAAATGGAGGGAGGGGGCTTGAAAAACTGTTTTTT
>TRBJ1-2|-|TRBV21-1|few|15
CASSKVGRTNYGYTF
TGTGCCAGCAGCAAAGTGGGACGGACTAACTATGGCTACACCTTC
>TRBJ1-1|TRBD1|TRBV29-1|-|20
CSVGGATDRARVISNTEAFF
TGCAGCGTTGGAGGGGCTACCGACAGGGCAAGGGTTATCTCGAACACTGAAGCTTTCTTT
>TRBJ2-7|-|TRBV28|-|16
CASSLSPTGGLGEQYF
TGTGCCAGCAGTTTATCCCCGACTGGAGGGTTAGGCGAGCAGTACTTC
>TRBJ2-7|TRBD2|TRBV10-3|-|15
CAISLPGGRRYEQYF
TGTGCCATCAGCTTACCGGGGGGGAGACGCTACGAGCAGTACTTC
>TRBJ2-7|-|TRBV29-1|-|11
CSVGPPYEQYF
TGCAGCGTTGGGCCCCCCTACGAGCAGTACTTC
>TRBJ1-6|-|TRBV7-9|-|14
CASSRPIYNSPLHF
TGTGCCAGCAGCCGGCCCATCTATAATTCACCCCTCCACTTT
>TRBJ2-1|-|TRBV15|-|15
CATSRERGSYNEQFF
TGTGCCACCAGCAGAGAAAGGGGCTCCTACAATGAGCAGTTCTTC
>TRBJ2-1|-|TRBV7-2|-|14
CASSEVGGYNEQFF
TGTGCCAGCAGCGAAGTGGGCGGGTACAATGAGCAGTTCTTC
>TRBJ1-1|TRBD1|TRBV5-1|once|13
CASSGGQLTEAFF
TGCGCCAGCAGCGGGGGACAGCTCACTGAAGCTTTCTTT
>TRBJ2-1|TRBD2|TRBV7-6|-|16
CASSRRAGGGPNEQFF
TGTGCCAGCAGCCGGAGGGCGGGAGGGGGTCCCAATGAGCAGTTCTTC
>TRBJ2-1|TRBD2|TRBV4-3|-|17
CASSPITSGILPNEQFF
TGCGCCAGCAGCCCTATTACTAGCGGGATTCTACCCAATGAGCAGTTCTTC
>TRBJ2-7|TRBD1|TRBV10-3|-|17
CAISDPIGQAALGEQYF
TGTGCCATCAGTGACCCTATTGGACAGGCCGCTTTGGGCGAGCAGTACTTC
>TRBJ2-7|TRBD1|TRBV27|-|19
CASSGTGEALAGVGYEQYF
TGTGCCAGCAGCGGGACAGGGGAGGCCCTGGCGGGAGTAGGCTACGAGCAGTACTTC
>TRBJ2-7|-|TRBV5-1|-|15
CASSNYNDGFDEQYF
TGCGCCAGCAGCAATTATAATGACGGCTTTGACGAGCAGTACTTC
>TRBJ1-1|-|TRBV27|-|16
CASSLLGRLMNTEAFF
TGTGCCAGCAGTTTGTTAGGTCGCCTAATGAACACTGAAGCTTTCTTT
>TRBJ1-5|TRBD1|TRBV2|-|15
CASSARQGEDQPQHF
TGTGCCAGCAGTGCCCGACAGGGGGAGGATCAGCCCCAGCATTTT